This T cell receptor beta chain was found in a study of cytomegalovirus exposure and HLA in healthy donors. On the study more broadly: Early on, a data release was issued that held 80 million to 90 million unique TCRs from HLA-typed donors.

As concerns this clone: Its specificity is unknown.

Germline V gives CDR1 LGHNA, CDR2 YNFKEQ. This CDR3 comprises 20 residues. Between the trimmed V and J ends, which lost 0 bases and 3 bases, there was a span of 23 bases. Study outcomes and limitations: Analysis was carried out at a later point, and it linked a missense DCLRE1C variant to TCR beta V- and J-gene trimming. There were a few CMV-associated chains whose specificity for CMV antigens was confirmed in vitro.

PCR used 60 Vbeta primers and 13 Jbeta primers. Sequencing used immunoSEQ multiplex PCR; TCRdb keeps in-frame clones, though not all of them. The sample has 200,000 or so clones; 75% to 90% are singletons. This sequence was found in a woman aged 45-65 years in good health and CMV-seropositive. Sequenced: PBMCs. This chain uses TRBV4-2 with TRBJ2-2, with D possibly matching TRBD1 (5 bases). CDR3 sequence reads: CASSQDGGALAGLDTGELFF. The CDR3, as DNA: TGTGCCAGCAGCCAAGACGGTGGGGCTTTGGCAGGCCTTGACACCGGGGAGCTGTTTTTT.